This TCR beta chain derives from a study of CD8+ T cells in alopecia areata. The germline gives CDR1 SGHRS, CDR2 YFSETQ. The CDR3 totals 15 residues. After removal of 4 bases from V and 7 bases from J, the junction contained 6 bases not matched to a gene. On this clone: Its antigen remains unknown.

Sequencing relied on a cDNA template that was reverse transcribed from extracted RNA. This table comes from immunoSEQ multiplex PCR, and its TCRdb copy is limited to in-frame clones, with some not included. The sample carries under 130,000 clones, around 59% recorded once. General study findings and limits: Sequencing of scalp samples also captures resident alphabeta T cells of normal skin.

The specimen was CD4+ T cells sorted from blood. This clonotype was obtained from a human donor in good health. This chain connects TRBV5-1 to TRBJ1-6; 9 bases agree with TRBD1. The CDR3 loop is CASSHLDRGNSPLHF. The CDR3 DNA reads TGCGCCAGCAGCCATCTGGACAGGGGAAATTCACCCCTCCACTTT.